This TCR beta chain was retrieved from a study of shared clonotypes between healthy human individuals (TCRdb year 2020). For the wider study: The cohort comprised a couple of women and a few men aged 18 to 49 years. Leukapheresis yielded between about 0.94 and 10 billion PBMCs per donor. To estimate repertoire size and how much clonotypes are shared between individuals, the study performed deep sequencing of blood TCR repertoires from roughly five healthy adults. To increase sequencing depth and limit assay-specific biases, different laboratories used diverse techniques to prepare libraries and sequence TCR repertoires.

Study-wide findings and limitations: The genetic and exposure-history diversity represented was limited by the small number of donors. Only blood was sampled, and tissue TCR repertoires likely differ from those in blood. Pairwise subsampling led to the expectation that sequencing depth would affect the degree of clonotype sharing among donors.

Using the deep immunoSEQ assay, TCR CDR3 regions were amplified from genomic DNA by multiplex PCR. Extracted genomic DNA from each cell subset was spread evenly across all wells of several immunoSEQ 96-well plates, with each plate serving as a replicate. For unsorted PBMC, approximately 300 ng of genomic DNA, equivalent to about 30,000 T cell genomes, went into each replicate PCR. Unsorted PBMC genomic DNA was sequenced across ten immunoSEQ deep assay plates. The purified libraries were quantified using a Qubit 3.0 fluorometer, sized with a Bioanalyzer 2100, and then quantified again using the KAPA Library Quantification kit. Every immunoSEQ 96-well plate was sequenced on a dedicated single-read 150-cycle Illumina NextSeq 550 flow cell. On the authors' methods: Because only junctional sequences without quality scores were contained in the immunoSEQ output, filtering matching that applied to full-length reads could not be performed. Sequences were annotated with PyIR, a Python wrapper for IgBLAST v1.9, and V/J genes and CDR3 were assigned using IMGT germline references. Reads with weak V/J assignments (E-value above 1e-6), missing CDR3, stop codons, out-of-frame junctions, or ambiguous translated residues were removed. V3J clonotypes were defined as sequences sharing the same inferred V gene, J gene, and CDR3 amino acid sequence. Percentage overlap between repertoires was calculated by dividing the number of shared unique clonotypes by the size of the smaller repertoire. Repertoire richness was assessed with RTK rarefaction, the Chao1 estimator, and Recon v2.1 estimates of unobserved clonotypes. This immuneACCESS table, as held by TCRdb, lists in-frame sequences with V and J called but not all clones. Of the missing ones, under half trace to an unresolved V gene in checked studies; the others have no known cause. D and trimming were read from the DNA, whereas the V and J calls and clone size are those reported in that table. Present in this sample are fewer than 600,000 clones, more than 65% of which were seen just once. 10% to 15% of the sample comes from the top ten.

On this clone itself: The clone's antigen remains unknown. No quality values exist for individual bases; no much larger clone is one base distant.

From cysteine to phenylalanine, the CDR3 is 15 amino acids long. Only the CDR3 DNA stays, 45 bases, in frame from base 1. V is clipped by 0 bases and J by 3 bases, and the sequence between their germline boundaries is 12 bases long. Reading the germline V gene (reference sequence) gives CDR1 LNHNV and CDR2 YYDKDF. Healthy HIV-negative adults with no recently reported acute infections or vaccinations were included as donors. Every donor was a Caucasian adult residing in Nashville, Tennessee, USA. For unsorted samples, 84 million or so PBMCs were counted, and genomic DNA was extracted using the QIAamp DNA Blood Mini kit. After blood collection by leukapheresis, PBMCs were isolated using Ficoll-Histopaque density gradient centrifugation and then cryopreserved in the vapor phase of liquid nitrogen.

The chain is encoded by TRBV15 joined to TRBJ2-7, with no reliable assignment of the D segment. Source material: PBMCs. The clonotype was recovered from a woman aged 40 to 49 in good health. Some clones in this sample may be carry-over from other donors' samples. The CDR3 is CATSRDDARSYEQYF. DNA sequence: TGTGCCACCAGCAGAGATGACGCCAGAAGCTACGAGCAGTACTTC.